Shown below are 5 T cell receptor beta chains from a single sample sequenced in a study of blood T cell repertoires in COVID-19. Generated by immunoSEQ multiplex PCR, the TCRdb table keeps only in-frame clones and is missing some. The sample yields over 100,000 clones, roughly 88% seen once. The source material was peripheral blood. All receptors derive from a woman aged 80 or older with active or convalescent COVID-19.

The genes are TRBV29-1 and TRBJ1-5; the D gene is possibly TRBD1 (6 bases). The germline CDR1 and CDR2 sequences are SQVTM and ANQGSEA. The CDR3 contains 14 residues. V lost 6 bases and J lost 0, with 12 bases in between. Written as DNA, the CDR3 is TGCAGCGTGGGTACAGGGAGTAGCAATCAGCCCCAGCATTTT. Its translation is CSVGTGSSNQPQHF. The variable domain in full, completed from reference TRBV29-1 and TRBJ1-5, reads SAVISQKPSRDICQRGTSLTIQCQVDSQVTMMFWYRQQPGQSLTLIATANQGSEATYESGFVIDKFPISRPNLTFSTLTVSNMSPEDSSIYLCSVGTGSSNQPQHFGDGTRLSIL.

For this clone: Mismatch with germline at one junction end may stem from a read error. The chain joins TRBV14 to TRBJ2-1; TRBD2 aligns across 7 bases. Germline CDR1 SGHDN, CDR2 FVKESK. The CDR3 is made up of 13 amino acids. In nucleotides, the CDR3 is TGTGCCAGCAGACAAGCAGGGCGGGGGGAGCAGTTCTTC. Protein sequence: CASRQAGRGEQFF.

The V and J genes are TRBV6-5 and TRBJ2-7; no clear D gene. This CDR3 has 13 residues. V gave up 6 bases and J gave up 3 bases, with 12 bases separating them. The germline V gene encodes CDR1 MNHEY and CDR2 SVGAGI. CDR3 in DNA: TGTGCCAGCAGCCGAGACATAATCTACGAGCAGTACTTC. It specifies CASSRDIIYEQYF.

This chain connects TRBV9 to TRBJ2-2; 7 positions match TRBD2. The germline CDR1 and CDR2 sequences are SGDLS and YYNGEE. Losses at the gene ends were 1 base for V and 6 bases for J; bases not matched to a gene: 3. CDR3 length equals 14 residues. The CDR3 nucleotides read TGTGCCAGCAGCGTAAGGCGGGAGCCCGGGGAGCTGTTTTTT. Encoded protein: CASSVRREPGELFF. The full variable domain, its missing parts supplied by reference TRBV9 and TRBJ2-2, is DSGVTQTPKHLITATGQRVTLRCSPRSGDLSVYWYQQSLDQGLQFLIQYYNGEERAKGNILERFSAQQFPDLHSELNLSSLELGDSALYFCASSVRREPGELFFGEGSRLTVL.

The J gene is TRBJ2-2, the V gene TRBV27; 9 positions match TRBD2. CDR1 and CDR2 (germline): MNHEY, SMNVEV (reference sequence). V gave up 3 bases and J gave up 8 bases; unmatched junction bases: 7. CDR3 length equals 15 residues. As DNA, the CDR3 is TGTGCCAGCAGTTTTGGTAGCGGGAGAAAGGGGGAGCTGTTTTTT. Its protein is CASSFGSGRKGELFF.